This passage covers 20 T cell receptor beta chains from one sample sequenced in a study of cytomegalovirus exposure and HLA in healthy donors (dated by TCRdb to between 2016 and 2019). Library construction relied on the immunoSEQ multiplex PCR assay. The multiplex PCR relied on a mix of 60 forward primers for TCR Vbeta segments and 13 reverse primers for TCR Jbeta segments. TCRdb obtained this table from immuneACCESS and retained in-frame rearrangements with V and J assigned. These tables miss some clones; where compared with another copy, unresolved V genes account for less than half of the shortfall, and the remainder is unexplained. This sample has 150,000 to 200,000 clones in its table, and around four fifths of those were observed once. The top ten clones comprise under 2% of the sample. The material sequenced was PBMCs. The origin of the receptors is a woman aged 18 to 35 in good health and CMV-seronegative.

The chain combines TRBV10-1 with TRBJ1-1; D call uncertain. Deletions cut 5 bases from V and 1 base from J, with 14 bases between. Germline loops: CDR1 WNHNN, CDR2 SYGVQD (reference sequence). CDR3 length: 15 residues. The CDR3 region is CASSRFRTANTEAFF. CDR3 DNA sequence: TGCGCCAGCAGTCGTTTCCGAACAGCGAACACTGAAGCTTTCTTT.

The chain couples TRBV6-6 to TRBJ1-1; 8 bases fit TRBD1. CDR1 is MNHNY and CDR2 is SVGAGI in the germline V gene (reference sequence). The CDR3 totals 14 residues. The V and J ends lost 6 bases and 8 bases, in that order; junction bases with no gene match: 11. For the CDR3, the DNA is TGTGCCAGCAGATCCAGGACAGGGTGGGGCGAAGCTTTCTTT. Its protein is CASRSRTGWGEAFF.

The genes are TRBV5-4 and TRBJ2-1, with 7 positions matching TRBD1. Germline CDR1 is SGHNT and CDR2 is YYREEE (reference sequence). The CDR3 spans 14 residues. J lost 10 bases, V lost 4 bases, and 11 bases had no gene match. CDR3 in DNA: TGTGCCAGCAGCCTGGGACAGCCAGCCAGGGAGCAGTTCTTC. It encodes CASSLGQPAREQFF.

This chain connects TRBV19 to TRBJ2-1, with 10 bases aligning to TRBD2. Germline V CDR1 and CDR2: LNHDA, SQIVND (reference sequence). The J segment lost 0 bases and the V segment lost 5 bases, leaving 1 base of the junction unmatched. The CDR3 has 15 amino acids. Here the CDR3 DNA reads TGTGCCAGTAGTCCTAGCGGGGGCTCCTACAATGAGCAGTTCTTC. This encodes CASSPSGGSYNEQFF.

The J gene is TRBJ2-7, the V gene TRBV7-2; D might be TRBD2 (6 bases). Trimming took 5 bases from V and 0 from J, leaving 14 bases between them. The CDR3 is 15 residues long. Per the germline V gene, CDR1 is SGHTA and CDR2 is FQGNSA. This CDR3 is CASSPRRASSYEQYF. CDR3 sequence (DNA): TGTGCCAGCAGCCCCCGGAGGGCTAGCTCCTACGAGCAGTACTTC.

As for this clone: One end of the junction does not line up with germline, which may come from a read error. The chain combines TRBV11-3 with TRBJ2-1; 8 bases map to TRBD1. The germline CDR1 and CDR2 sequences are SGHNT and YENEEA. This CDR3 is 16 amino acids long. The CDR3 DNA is TGTGCCAGCAGCGTAGCCGGACAGGGCTCCCACAATGAGCAGTTCTTC. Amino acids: CASSVAGQGSHNEQFF.

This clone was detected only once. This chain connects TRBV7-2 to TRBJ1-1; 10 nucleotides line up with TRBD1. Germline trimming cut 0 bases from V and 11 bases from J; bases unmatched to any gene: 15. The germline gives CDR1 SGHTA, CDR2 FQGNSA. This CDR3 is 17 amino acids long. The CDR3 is CASSLAPPRDRGRGAFF. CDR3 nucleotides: TGTGCCAGCAGCTTAGCTCCCCCCCGGGACAGGGGACGAGGTGCTTTCTTT.

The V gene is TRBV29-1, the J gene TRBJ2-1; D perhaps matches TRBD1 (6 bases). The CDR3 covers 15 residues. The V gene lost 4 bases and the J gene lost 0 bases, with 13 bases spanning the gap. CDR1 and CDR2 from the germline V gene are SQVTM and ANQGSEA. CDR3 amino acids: CSVGSGQSSYNEQFF. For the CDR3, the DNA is TGCAGCGTTGGGTCAGGACAGAGCTCCTACAATGAGCAGTTCTTC.

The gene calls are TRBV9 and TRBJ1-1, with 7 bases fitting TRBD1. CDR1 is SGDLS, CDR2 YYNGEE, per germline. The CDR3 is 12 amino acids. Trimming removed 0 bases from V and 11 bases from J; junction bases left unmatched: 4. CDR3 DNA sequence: TGTGCCAGCAGCGTAGGACAGGGCAGCGCTTTCTTT. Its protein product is CASSVGQGSAFF.

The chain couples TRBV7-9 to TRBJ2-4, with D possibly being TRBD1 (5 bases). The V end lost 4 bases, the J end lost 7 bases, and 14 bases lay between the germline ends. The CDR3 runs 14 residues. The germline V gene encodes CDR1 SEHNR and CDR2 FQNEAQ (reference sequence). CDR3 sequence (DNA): TGTGCCAGCAGCTCGCAAGGGGCTTGGAACATTCAGTACTTC. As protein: CASSSQGAWNIQYF.

The CDR3 spells CASSQGGGYTF. CDR3 in DNA: TGCGCCAGCAGCCAAGGAGGTGGCTACACCTTC. This chain connects TRBV4-1 to TRBJ1-2; D not certain. Germline V lookup: CDR1 MGHRA, CDR2 YSYEKL. The CDR3 runs to 11 residues. Trimming cost V 1 base and J 7 bases, with 4 bases left between them.

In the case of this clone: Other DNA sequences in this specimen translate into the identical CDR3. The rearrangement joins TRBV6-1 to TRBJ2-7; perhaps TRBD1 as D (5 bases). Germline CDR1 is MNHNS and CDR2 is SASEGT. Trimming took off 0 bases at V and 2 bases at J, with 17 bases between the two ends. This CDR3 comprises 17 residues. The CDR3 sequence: CASSEAVKGQAAYEQYF. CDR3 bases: TGTGCCAGCAGTGAAGCAGTAAAGGGGCAGGCGGCCTACGAGCAGTACTTC.

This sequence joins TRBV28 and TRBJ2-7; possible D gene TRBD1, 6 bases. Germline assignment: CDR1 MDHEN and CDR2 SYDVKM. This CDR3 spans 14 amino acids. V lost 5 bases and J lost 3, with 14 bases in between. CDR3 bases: TGTGCCAGCAGTGCCCCGGACAGATTCTACGAGCAGTACTTC. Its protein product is CASSAPDRFYEQYF.

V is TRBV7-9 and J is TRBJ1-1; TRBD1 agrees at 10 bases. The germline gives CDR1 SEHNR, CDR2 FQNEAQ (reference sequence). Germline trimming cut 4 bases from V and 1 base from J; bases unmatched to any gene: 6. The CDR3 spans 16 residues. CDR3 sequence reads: CASSSGQGGQNTEAFF. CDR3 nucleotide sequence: TGTGCCAGCAGCTCTGGACAGGGGGGACAGAACACTGAAGCTTTCTTT.

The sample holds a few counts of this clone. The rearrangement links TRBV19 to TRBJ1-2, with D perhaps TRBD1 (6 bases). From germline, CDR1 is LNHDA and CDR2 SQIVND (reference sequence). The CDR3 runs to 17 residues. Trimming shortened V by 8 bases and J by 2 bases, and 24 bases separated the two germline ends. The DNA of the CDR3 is TGTGCCAGTTCTCCACTCCAACGACAGGATACCAACTATGGCTACACCTTC. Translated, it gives CASSPLQRQDTNYGYTF.

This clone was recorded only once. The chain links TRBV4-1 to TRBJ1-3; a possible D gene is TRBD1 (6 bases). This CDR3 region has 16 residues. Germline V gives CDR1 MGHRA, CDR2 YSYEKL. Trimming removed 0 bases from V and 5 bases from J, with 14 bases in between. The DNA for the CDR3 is TGCGCCAGCAGCCAAGAACTTGGGGGACAAAGAAACACCATATATTTT. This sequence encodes CASSQELGGQRNTIYF.

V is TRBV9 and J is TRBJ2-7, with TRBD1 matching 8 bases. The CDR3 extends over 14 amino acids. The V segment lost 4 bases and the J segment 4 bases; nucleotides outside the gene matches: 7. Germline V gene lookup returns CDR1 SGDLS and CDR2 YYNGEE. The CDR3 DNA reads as TGTGCCAGCAGCCTTAGGACAGGGACGTACGAGCAGTACTTC. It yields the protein CASSLRTGTYEQYF.

The CDR3 coding sequence is TGTGCCAGCAGTTTATCGACAGGGGAGACTGAAGCTTTCTTT. Translated: CASSLSTGETEAFF. The chain combines TRBV28 with TRBJ1-1; 8 bases align to TRBD1. Germline V gene sequence: CDR1 MDHEN, CDR2 SYDVKM. The length of the CDR3 is 14 residues. The V and J ends lost 1 base and 5 bases, in that order; junction bases with no gene match: 3.

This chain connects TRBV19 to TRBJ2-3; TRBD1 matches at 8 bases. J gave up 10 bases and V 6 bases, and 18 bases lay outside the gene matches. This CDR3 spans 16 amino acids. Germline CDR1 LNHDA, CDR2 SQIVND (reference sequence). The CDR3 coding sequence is TGTGCCAGTAGCGGAGGGGCAGGGGGCGCGGGGAACGCGCAGTATTTT. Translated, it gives CASSGGAGGAGNAQYF.

CDR3 protein: CASSPDRGPPNEQFF. CDR3 nucleotides: TGCGCCAGCAGTCCTGACAGGGGGCCTCCCAATGAGCAGTTCTTC. V gene TRBV4-1 combines with J gene TRBJ2-1; 10 bases align to TRBD1. The CDR3 is 15 amino acids. Trimming at V came to 6 bases and at J to 6 bases, leaving 8 bases not matched to a gene. Germline V gene data show CDR1 as MGHRA and CDR2 as YSYEKL.